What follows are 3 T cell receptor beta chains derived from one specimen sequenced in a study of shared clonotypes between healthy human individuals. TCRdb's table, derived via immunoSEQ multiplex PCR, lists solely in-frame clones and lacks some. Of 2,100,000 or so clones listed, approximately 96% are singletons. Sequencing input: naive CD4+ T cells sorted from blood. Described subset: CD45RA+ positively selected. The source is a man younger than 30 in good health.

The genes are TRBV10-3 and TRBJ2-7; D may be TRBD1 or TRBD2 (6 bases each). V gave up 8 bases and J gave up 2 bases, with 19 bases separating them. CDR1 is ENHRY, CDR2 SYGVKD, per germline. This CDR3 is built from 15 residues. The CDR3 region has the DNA TGTGCCATCCTTGATGGTGAAGGGGGGACCTACGAGCAGTACTTC. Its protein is CAILDGEGGTYEQYF.

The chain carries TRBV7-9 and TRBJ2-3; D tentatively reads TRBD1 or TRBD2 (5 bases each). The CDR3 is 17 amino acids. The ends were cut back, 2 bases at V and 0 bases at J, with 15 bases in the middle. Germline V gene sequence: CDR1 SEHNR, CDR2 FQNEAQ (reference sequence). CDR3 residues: CASSLISVGESTDTQYF. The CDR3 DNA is TGTGCCAGCAGCTTAATCTCCGTAGGGGAGAGCACAGATACGCAGTATTTT. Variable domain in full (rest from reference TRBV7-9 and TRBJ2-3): DTGVSQNPRHKITKRGQNVTFRCDPISEHNRLYWYRQTLGQGPEFLTYFQNEAQLEKSRLLSDRFSAERPKGSFSTLEIQRTEQGDSAMYLCASSLISVGESTDTQYFGPGTRLTVL.

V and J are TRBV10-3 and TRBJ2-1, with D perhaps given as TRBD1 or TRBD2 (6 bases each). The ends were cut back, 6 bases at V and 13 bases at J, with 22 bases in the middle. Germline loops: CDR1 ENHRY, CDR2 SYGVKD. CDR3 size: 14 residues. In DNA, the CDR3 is TGTGCCATCAGCCAGAGGACAGCCTTGGAGGGCCAGTTCTTC. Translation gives CAISQRTALEGQFF.